The 7 T cell receptor beta chains listed next were all sequenced from one sample in a study of blood T cell repertoires in COVID-19. Assay: immunoSEQ multiplex PCR; the TCRdb copy retains only in-frame clones and omits some. The table lists 99,000 or so clones, around 87% of them singletons. Material for sequencing was peripheral blood. The receptors come from a man in his fifties with acute or convalescent COVID-19.

The rearrangement uses TRBV27 and TRBJ2-1, with 10 nucleotides matching TRBD1. Germline CDR1 is MNHEY and CDR2 is SMNVEV (reference sequence). The CDR3 contains 15 residues. V shed 3 bases, J shed 7 bases, and the junction held 6 bases outside the gene matches. The CDR3 DNA reads as TGTGCCAGCAGTTTTGACCCGGGACAGGGGAATGAGCAGTTCTTC. It codes for CASSFDPGQGNEQFF.

This clone was found once. This chain links TRBV4-1 with TRBJ2-2; D remains ambiguous. Germline V gene data show CDR1 as MGHRA and CDR2 as YSYEKL. The CDR3 is 15 residues long. The germline V and J ends were trimmed by 6 bases and 0 bases, with 11 bases remaining between them. The CDR3 sequence: CASSFNSANTGELFF. CDR3 nucleotide sequence: TGCGCCAGCAGTTTTAATTCAGCGAACACCGGGGAGCTGTTTTTT.

This clone has a single count. DNA of the CDR3: TGTGCCTGGAGTGTACTGGGAGGGGTTAATGAGCAGTTCTTC. Translating gives CAWSVLGGVNEQFF. The V and J genes are TRBV30 and TRBJ2-1; 7 bases line up with TRBD2. Looked up from germline, CDR1 is GTSNPN and CDR2 is SVGIG (reference sequence). J gave up 7 bases and V 0 bases, and 6 bases lay outside the gene matches. There are 14 residues in the CDR3.

The V call is TRBV5-1, the J call TRBJ2-7; 11 bases match TRBD2. The germline V gene has CDR1 SGHRS and CDR2 YFSETQ. Trimming cost V 4 bases and J 3 bases; bases outside gene matches: 6. There are 15 residues in the CDR3. Here the CDR3 reads CASSLTSGSLYEQYF. The CDR3 nucleotides read TGCGCCAGCAGCCTCACTAGCGGGAGTCTCTACGAGCAGTACTTC.

The chain recombines TRBV5-1 with TRBJ1-1; D is uncertain. The CDR3 length is 15 residues. Trimming took 0 bases from V and 1 from J, leaving 10 bases between them. Germline V gene data show CDR1 as SGHRS and CDR2 as YFSETQ. The CDR3 DNA is TGCGCCAGCAGCTTGGGGGTAGCCCAGAACACTGAAGCTTTCTTT. Encoded protein: CASSLGVAQNTEAFF.

J is TRBJ2-1 and V is TRBV19; TRBD2 matches at 12 bases. CDR1 and CDR2 from the germline V gene are LNHDA and SQIVND (reference sequence). With V trimmed by 7 bases and J by 5 bases, 9 bases remained unmatched. The CDR3 has 16 amino acids. For the CDR3, the DNA is TGTGCCAGTATAGCTAGCGGGAGGGCCTGGGACAATGAGCAGTTCTTC. Protein: CASIASGRAWDNEQFF.

The chain is built from TRBV4-1 and TRBJ2-1; D is possibly TRBD2 (5 bases). The CDR3 length is 14 residues. CDR1 MGHRA and CDR2 YSYEKL come from the germline V gene. The V end was cut by 0 bases, the J end by 8 bases, with 11 bases between. CDR3 amino acids: CASSQERVHDEQFF. CDR3 DNA: TGCGCCAGCAGCCAAGAGAGGGTGCACGATGAGCAGTTCTTC.